This TCR beta chain was sequenced for a study of low-dose radiotherapy and immunotherapy resistance in tumors. Study information: Patients were given intravenous nivolumab 240 mg every two weeks plus ipilimumab 1 mg/kg every six weeks. Every two weeks, the protocol called for intravenous cyclophosphamide at 200 mg/m2. It was given one day before each radiation and immunotherapy administration. Daily oral aspirin at 300 mg began on cycle 1 day 1 and lasted four cycles.

The time point was: before trial treatment. The patients who were eligible all carried advanced solid tumors that lacked tumor-infiltrating lymphocytes, meaning the tumors were TIL-negative. Germline values: CDR1 MDHEN, CDR2 SYDVKM. The CDR3 covers 13 residues. V dropped 10 bases and J dropped 4 bases, with 16 bases sitting between them. Remarks on this clonotype: Given a far larger clone just one base away, this is likely a sequencing read error.

TRAV- and TRBV-specific primers, spanning alpha and beta chains, primed first-strand cDNA. With a constant-region primer and a V-primer adapter, TCRs were subjected to around 18 PCR cycles of amplification. Using its own MiXCR run on the reads, TCRdb lists one record per CDR3 protein. Of tens of thousands of distinct CDR3 sequences listed, around 17% are singletons. This specimen was PBMCs, taken before treatment. This TCR derives from a male donor with prostate cancer. The chain links TRBV28 to TRBJ1-1; D gene unclear. The CDR3 region is CATTKAVITEAFF. The DNA of the CDR3 is TGTGCCACCACTAAGGCGGTGATCACTGAAGCTTTCTTT. Drawing the rest from reference TRBV28 and TRBJ1-1, the complete variable domain is DVKVTQSSRYLVKRTGEKVFLECVQDMDHENMFWYRQDPGLGLRLIYFSYDVKMKEKGDIPEGYSVSREKKERFSLILESASTNQTSMYLCATTKAVITEAFFGQGTRLTVV.